This is a list of T cell receptor beta chains from one sample in a study of CD8 T cells in Susac syndrome. Each CDR3 protein gets one entry after TCRdb re-called the immunoSEQ multiplex PCR reads with MiXCR. In the table there are 73,000 or so distinct CDR3 sequences, roughly 94% of which are singletons. Sequencing was done on a sample of CD8+ T cells from PBMCs. The receptor source for this set is a human donor with multiple sclerosis. Each CDR3 is given with its conserved first and last residue. The order of the fields is V gene, J gene, clone size, CDR3 protein. Clone sizes are given selectively: once, few, many, or a class where the clone is expanded.

TRBV29-1	TRBJ2-2	NA	CSVVSIGELFF
TRBV6-5	TRBJ2-5	NA	CASSYEGAETQYF
TRBV5-4	TRBJ1-1	NA	CASSLVRGNTEAFF
TRBV12-3/TRBV12-4	TRBJ1-5	NA	CASSRREKADQPQHF
TRBV13	TRBJ1-2	once	CASAPTHLNYGYTF
TRBV7-8	TRBJ2-7	once	CASSSPLVAGGVHEQYF
TRBV20-1	TRBJ2-7	once	CSARTGNEQYF
TRBV5-4	TRBJ2-2	once	CASSLTGSRTGELFF
TRBV9	TRBJ1-1	NA	CASSEGGQDEAFF
TRBV30	TRBJ2-7	NA	CAWSATSYEQYF
TRBV14	TRBJ2-2	NA	CASSPLRGRGTGELFF
TRBV30	TRBJ2-2	NA	CAWMGVTGELFF
TRBV5-1	TRBJ2-7	NA	CASSPYRDSFIEQYF
TRBV9	TRBJ1-1	NA	CASSAGSGNTEAFF
TRBV4-1	TRBJ2-1	NA	CASRIRTSHYEQFF
TRBV30	TRBJ1-2	NA	CAWSKIQGSYTF
TRBV30	TRBJ1-1	NA	CAWSAKAGAPPEAFF
TRBV15	TRBJ2-2	NA	CATSRWAGAGGELFF
TRBV5-6	TRBJ1-5	NA	CASSLRGLGQPQHF
TRBV9	TRBJ2-1	NA	CASSVGSPPSYNEQFF
TRBV12-3/TRBV12-4	TRBJ2-2	NA	CASSTGGGELFF
TRBV12-3/TRBV12-4	TRBJ2-7	NA	CASGGGYEQYF
TRBV7-9	TRBJ1-1	NA	CASSSRLQGGTEAFF
TRBV7-9	TRBJ2-7	NA	CASSPVLPSYEQYF
TRBV19	TRBJ1-2	NA	CASSSPGQHYGYTF
TRBV3-1	TRBJ2-3	NA	CASSPRRWHTDTQYF
TRBV20-1	TRBJ2-3	NA	CSARAGGDTDTQYF
TRBV11-2	TRBJ2-5	NA	CASSLNYDRAEETQYF
TRBV12-3/TRBV12-4	TRBJ2-2	NA	CASRAGQPGELFF
TRBV5-4	TRBJ2-7	once	CASSLFQDAYEQYF
TRBV5-1	TRBJ2-7	NA	CASSFYGTDYEQYF
TRBV7-6	TRBJ2-5	NA	CASSPRTSGAARETQYF
TRBV4-1	TRBJ2-7	NA	CASSQDRLAGEGEQYF
TRBV7-2	TRBJ2-1	NA	CASSPPSGAEQFF
TRBV7-9	TRBJ2-7	NA	CASSLATGSREQYF
TRBV15	TRBJ1-1	once	CATSRDLSAGTEAFF
TRBV7-8	TRBJ1-2	NA	CASSLGTGNYGYTF
TRBV3-1	TRBJ1-2	NA	CASSHLKGRNGYTF
TRBV9	TRBJ2-3	NA	CASSLGGGSTDTQYF
TRBV27	TRBJ1-5	NA	CASSLSLGAPQHF
TRBV12-3/TRBV12-4	TRBJ2-7	NA	CASSGNYEQYF
TRBV14	TRBJ2-1	NA	CASSRRGRGEQFF
TRBV27	TRBJ1-1	NA	CASSFGTGSTEAFF
TRBV6-6	TRBJ2-5	NA	CASRRVKSGPEGTQYF
TRBV19	TRBJ2-7	NA	CASRGGTGDYEQYF
TRBV20-1	TRBJ1-2	NA	CSAADSFNYGYTF
TRBV30	TRBJ2-1	NA	CAWELGSSHNEQFF
TRBV4-2	TRBJ2-5	NA	CASSQPVQRQETQYF
TRBV6-5	TRBJ2-5	NA	CASKHSGGTQETQYF
TRBV9	TRBJ1-6	NA	CASSADEGWPLHF
TRBV25-1	TRBJ2-7	once	CASSEPSSGFSYEQYF
TRBV5-4	TRBJ1-2	NA	CASSPALTGVNGYTF
TRBV30	TRBJ2-1	NA	CAWSHDSYNEQFF